This record looks at one T cell receptor (beta chain) sequence and its context. Its antigen is still unknown. No quality values exist for individual bases; no much larger clone is one base distant. The data derive from a study of cytomegalovirus exposure and HLA in healthy donors (dated by TCRdb to about 2017). In terms of the full investigation: An earlier analysis of approximately 640 of the donors reported 250 to 300 Gb of sequence data and 117 million unique TCR beta sequences from roughly 200 million T cells. An earlier analysis of about 600 of the donors used high-throughput TCR beta sequencing to judge whether each TCR beta V gene segment behaved as functional or pseudogenic. The study combined high-throughput TCR immunosequencing, statistical association of individual TCRs with disease status, and machine learning to predict cytomegalovirus infection status. Using immunosequencing, the study profiled T cell repertoires from around 670 subjects and related those repertoires to cytomegalovirus serostatus. Among about 410 genotyped donors of the cohort, an average of approximately 220,000 unique TCR beta nucleotide sequences was sequenced per donor, of which approximately 18% were non-productive. A later analysis re-examined previously published TCR beta repertoires from around 670 donors and added high-resolution HLA genotyping to investigate patterns of TCR occurrence. The number of donors typed differed by locus, with about 620-630 for A, B, C, DRB1 and DQB1, roughly 550 for DQA1, approximately 570 for DPA1, and some 440 for DPB1. A separate validation cohort of 90 to 150 different subjects was used in addition to the roughly 620-subject first cohort. The study aimed to test whether signatures of past pathogen exposure could be identified by cataloging public T cell receptors. Rather than using new phenotypic data, the later analysis identified candidate immune exposures from TCR beta sequences and from how often those sequences occurred across donors. Donor age, sex, ethnicity and CMV serostatus were compiled alongside the repertoire data. About 320 gigabases of sequencing data and 70 million to 85 million unique TCR sequences were included in an early release covering roughly 600 HLA-typed donors. The genetic ancestry cluster associated with self-reported Caucasian donors included 81% of the roughly 400 genotyped donors. HLA typing included class I and class II loci at four-digit resolution. Genome-wide SNP genotypes for about 60% of the 666 donors were used in a later genetic analysis, which treated that subset as a discovery cohort. A handful of DR-DQ haplotypes were handled as single units for association and clustering because linkage in the cohort was strong. Every discovery cohort repertoire had been produced on one sequencing platform.

CDR1 is given as SGHVS and CDR2 as FNYEAQ, both from the germline V gene. Trimming at the junction amounts to 2 bases on V and 0 bases on J, and the germline ends lie 14 bases apart. The CDR3 has 17 amino acids, counting the end cysteine and phenylalanine. Only the CDR3 DNA is retained, 51 bases long and in frame from the first base. The cohort was made up of 500 to 800 healthy bone marrow donors. Cohort members were all nominally healthy when sampled, although unrecorded immune exposures were likely present. The donor tested CMV seropositive and was one of the 289 seropositive cohort members. Every donor gave a peripheral blood sample, and the peripheral blood mononuclear cells from that sample were used for TCR beta sequencing. The Qiagen DNeasy Blood Extraction Kit was used to extract genomic DNA from the blood cell samples. What the study reported, not specific to this receptor: According to a later analysis, parvovirus B19, influenza, CMV and Epstein-Barr virus appeared linked to several top co-occurrence clusters. CMV serostatus was the only immune exposure information available for the cohort. In an earlier analysis of about 600 of the donors, most TCR beta V segments appeared in productive rearrangements about 87% or about 30% of the time, broadly matching IMGT annotations. Roughly uniform sequencing depth across donors was assumed in presence/absence analyses, although this assumption may not hold. Most TCR sequences were seen in very few donors, while some public TCRs were found in many individuals. An association between a missense DCLRE1C variant and V-gene and J-gene trimming of TCR beta chains was found in a later genetic analysis and replicated in an independent cohort. Because HLA typing was missing for some donors at each locus, association tests included only the typed subset. A further reported finding was that TCR beta sequences accurately predicted the HLA-A and HLA-B alleles for most subjects in the first cohort. A later analysis associated 15,000 or so TCR beta sequences with specific HLA alleles at a false discovery rate of 0.05. The earlier analysis of almost 600 of the donors excluded approximately 15 rarely observed V segments, including chromosome 9 orphons, because counts were too low. A few of the identified cytomegalovirus-associated TCR beta chains were confirmed in vitro to be specific for cytomegalovirus antigens. The 87-base-pair reads could not distinguish some IMGT-functional V segments, including TRBV6-2 and TRBV6-3, so those segments were excluded. Cytomegalovirus status was reported to be diagnosed by the classifier with high specificity and sensitivity in both the original and validation cohorts. Compared with equally common non-associated chains, HLA-associated TCR beta chains in a later analysis were more clonally expanded and had lower generation probabilities. Most CMV-associated TCR beta chains appeared to be HLA-restricted in a later analysis, and the HLA associations seemed to be driven largely by CMV exposure. Linkage disequilibrium might explain the correlated functional status among segregating V segments, but an unknown experimental factor could not be excluded. The authors suggested that the approach could potentially be extended to other disease states and immunological phenotypes. A total of about 150 TCR beta chains were listed by the study as associated with cytomegalovirus. Compared with the approximately 720-donor mean, donors in an Asian-associated ancestry cluster had fewer N-insertions in productive TCRs, according to a later genetic analysis. In a later analysis, the rate of TCR association differed among HLA loci, with DRB1 alleles having the most associated TCRs and HLA-C alleles having the fewest. When HLA alleles, especially DR and DQ, strongly co-occurred, attributing TCR associations to individual alleles was difficult. The cohort was sequenced for TCR beta chains only, and without alpha or paired-chain data the features that could be detected were limited. The sequencing pipeline was judged likely to have produced a cluster of highly shared sequence variants as a technical artifact.

Libraries were made using the immunoSEQ multiplex PCR assay. For the multiplex PCR, a mixture combining 60 forward primers for TCR Vbeta segments and 13 reverse primers for TCR Jbeta segments was used. Amplification of the CDR3 region of rearranged TCR beta genes was performed with a multiplex PCR assay on genomic DNA. On the Illumina HiSeq System, the amplified TCR beta libraries were sequenced as 87-base-pair reads. The authors' pipeline ran thus. Across the 700 or so repertoires, a later analysis counted around 80 million unique TCR beta chains, 8.5 million to 12 million of which were shared by at least two donors. Raw reads were error-corrected and collapsed into unique sequences by a nearest-neighbor algorithm in which closely related sequences were merged to remove PCR and sequencing errors. V, D and J gene segments were assigned by aligning CDR3 sequences to IMGT reference sequences. For a sequence to be retained, a match of at least six nucleotides was required to both a V gene segment and a J gene segment. Rearrangements were called productive when the CDR3 lacked stop codons and stayed in frame with V and J; all others were non-productive. Following IMGT convention, CDR3 was defined as the stretch from the second conserved V-encoded cysteine to the conserved J-encoded phenylalanine. The earlier analysis of roughly 590 of the donors excluded sequences that lacked an unambiguous match to a single V gene segment. In an earlier analysis of roughly 600 of the donors, a V segment was called functional when productive rearrangements were above 56.7%, and segregating when the standard deviation between donors exceeded 5%. To diagnose cytomegalovirus status from the catalog of TCR beta chain sequences, a statistical classification framework was built. V and J gene assignment, in a later analysis, came from comparing TCR nucleotide sequences with IMGT/GENE-DB human TR gene sequences. The TCRdist pipeline was used in a later analysis to assign CDR3 sequences and most-parsimonious VDJ recombination scenarios. In a later analysis, each TCR beta chain was defined by its CDR3 amino acid sequence together with its V-gene family, and reads without a unique V-gene family were excluded. In a later analysis, around 650 highly shared, low-generation-probability nucleotide sequences were removed to address suspected cross-contamination and a sequencing artifact. A later analysis calculated a clonal expansion index for each public chain from normalized within-repertoire ranks of inferred template counts. In a later analysis, generation probabilities were computed with a VDJ recombination model fitted to out-of-frame rearrangements, and the resulting probabilities were checked against IGoR. In a later analysis, hypergeometric tests were used to score TCR-TCR, TCR-HLA and TCR-CMV co-occurrence, with a repertoire-size bias correction applied to TCR pairs. False discovery rates were estimated in a later analysis by permuting HLA or CMV assignments 20 times. In a later analysis, co-occurring TCRs were grouped using DBSCAN, and TCRdist sequence similarity was added for clustering within HLA-allele-positive subsets. For co-occurrence clustering, repertoires with fewer than 30,000 or more than 120,000 public chains were excluded, along with roughly five repertoires with anomalous nucleotide sharing. TCRdb stores this immuneACCESS table with in-frame sequences only. Part of the clones is absent; in the studies checked, under half of the shortfall reflects unresolved V genes, and no reason is known for the rest. That table supplies the V and J calls and clone size; D and trimming were determined from the DNA. This sample is represented by under 200,000 clones; 70% to 85% of them were singletons. The biggest ten clones account for nearly 6.5% of the sample.

The specimen was PBMCs. The rearrangement combines TRBV7-6 with TRBJ1-3; the D gene is perhaps TRBD1, on 5 matching bases. The receptor was isolated from a man aged 50 to 59 in good health and CMV-seropositive. The DNA sequence reads TGTGCCAGCAGCTTACTCTCGACAGCAACCTCTGGAAACACCATATATTTT. Translation gives CASSLLSTATSGNTIYF.